A single sample is the source of the 22 T cell receptor beta chains below, sequenced in a study of T cell repertoires in cytomegalovirus infection. No antigen has been assigned to these receptors. MiXCR, applied by TCRdb to the reads, yields one record per CDR3 protein. This table holds 750,000 to 950,000 distinct CDR3 sequences, almost 30% found once. The sequencing here drew on cultured CD8+ T cells from PBMCs, taken from culture after CMV antigen stimulation. The source of these receptors is a human donor in good health (CMV status not recorded). Some clones in this sample may be carry-over from other donors' samples.

This clonotype came up many times. The chain couples TRBV7-6 to TRBJ1-4, with a tentative D call TRBD1 (5 bases). CDR3 length: 15 amino acids. Trimming removed 5 bases from V and 8 bases from J, with 18 bases in between. The germline V gene has CDR1 SGHVS and CDR2 FNYEAQ. For the CDR3, the DNA is TGTGCCAGCAGCCCCGCGGCGGAGGGACGGGAAAAACTGTTTTTT. Translating it yields CASSPAAEGREKLFF.

The sample holds a few counts of this clonotype. This chain joins TRBV7-6 and TRBJ2-1, with 10 bases fitting TRBD2. Germline V CDR1 and CDR2: SGHVS, FNYEAQ. Germline trimming cut 1 base from V and 8 bases from J; bases unmatched to any gene: 5. This CDR3 region has 15 residues. CDR3 DNA: TGTGCCAGCAGCTTAGAATCTAGCGGGGGATATGAGCAGTTCTTC. This encodes CASSLESSGGYEQFF.

The chain uses TRBV27 and TRBJ2-5, with D hard to call. The CDR3 covers 13 residues. Germline assignment: CDR1 MNHEY and CDR2 SMNVEV (reference sequence). V was cut by 3 bases and J by 7 bases, with 12 bases left in between. CDR3 sequence (DNA): TGTGCCAGCAGTTTGAACCCCAAGCGGACCCAGTACTTC. Residues: CASSLNPKRTQYF.

This chain uses TRBV7-8 with TRBJ2-7; tentative D call: TRBD2 (5 bases). The V end was cut by 1 base, the J end by 5 bases, with 9 bases between. Germline V gene sequence: CDR1 SGHVS, CDR2 FQNEAQ. The CDR3 extends over 13 amino acids. The CDR3 loop reads CASSLGGYNEQYF. The CDR3 bases are TGTGCCAGCAGCTTAGGAGGGTACAACGAGCAGTACTTC.

In regard to this clonotype: It may be a read error: a sequence one base away is much more abundant. The chain carries TRBV7-8 and TRBJ2-2, with D unclear. The V end lost 1 base, the J end lost 9 bases, and 9 bases lay between the germline ends. This CDR3 has 13 residues. Germline V gives CDR1 SGHVS, CDR2 FQNEAQ. CDR3 DNA sequence: TGTGCCAGCAGCTTAGTGCGCATGCGGGAGCTGTTTTTT. Translating gives CASSLVRMRELFF. Complete variable domain (other parts from reference TRBV7-8 and TRBJ2-2): GAGVSQSPRYKVAKRGQDVALRCDPISGHVSLFWYQQALGQGPEFLTYFQNEAQLDKSGLPSDRFFAERPEGSVSTLKIQRTQQEDSAVYLCASSLVRMRELFFGEGSRLTVL.

The chain recombines TRBV6-2 or TRBV6-3 with TRBJ2-6, with D perhaps TRBD1 (6 bases). The V end lost 6 bases, the J end lost 3 bases, and 9 bases lay between the germline ends. The CDR3 has 14 amino acids. CDR1 is MNHEY and CDR2 is SVGEGT in the germline V gene. The CDR3 coding sequence is TGTGCCAGCAGACAGGGTCATGGGGCCAACGTCCTGACTTTC. Amino acid sequence: CASRQGHGANVLTF.

This sequence joins TRBV5-4 and TRBJ2-1, with 7 bases lining up with TRBD2. Germline CDR1 SGHNT, CDR2 YYREEE (reference sequence). Germline trimming cut 0 bases from V and 7 bases from J; bases unmatched to any gene: 7. The CDR3 loop spans 15 amino acids. The CDR3 nucleotides read TGTGCCAGCAGCTTGGAGTCACGGGGAGGGAATGAGCAGTTCTTC. This encodes CASSLESRGGNEQFF.

V is TRBV7-9 and J is TRBJ2-7; 8 bases map to TRBD1. In germline, CDR1 is SEHNR, CDR2 FQNEAQ (reference sequence). This CDR3 comprises 15 residues. The junction had 7 bases not matched to a gene; V was cut back by 5 bases and J by 1 base. The CDR3 region has the DNA TGTGCCAGCAGCCCCAGGACAGGGACGTCCTACGAGCAGTACTTC. As protein: CASSPRTGTSYEQYF.

The table lists this clonotype with a few counts. The chain is built from TRBV27 and TRBJ1-1; TRBD1 might be the D (5 bases). In germline, CDR1 is MNHEY, CDR2 SMNVEV (reference sequence). V lost 1 base, J lost 6 bases, and 12 bases lay in between. The CDR3 runs to 14 residues. CDR3 amino acids: CASSLWQGSPEAFF. In DNA form, the CDR3 reads TGTGCCAGCAGTTTATGGCAGGGAAGCCCTGAAGCTTTCTTT.

The chain joins TRBV6-5 to TRBJ2-3, with D maybe TRBD1 (5 bases). Deletions cut 3 bases from V and 2 bases from J, with 12 bases between. The CDR3 is 15 residues long. Looked up from germline, CDR1 is MNHEY and CDR2 is SVGAGI. The chain's CDR3 is CASSYSAGITDTQYF. In nucleotides, the CDR3 is TGTGCCAGCAGTTATTCCGCAGGGATCACAGATACGCAGTATTTT.

This clonotype was found many times. This chain uses TRBV5-6 with TRBJ2-7; D might be TRBD1 or TRBD2, each matching 5 bases. This CDR3 comprises 15 residues. Per germline, CDR1 SGHDT and CDR2 YYEEEE. The V end was cut by 1 base, the J end by 2 bases, with 13 bases between. The CDR3 bases are TGTGCCAGCAGCTTGATTTGGGGGACCCCCTACGAGCAGTACGTC. Protein sequence: CASSLIWGTPYEQYV.

This clonotype has a count of ten or more. The V and J genes are TRBV7-6 and TRBJ2-2, with 7 bases aligning to TRBD1. There are 16 residues in the CDR3. After removal of 2 bases from V and 5 bases from J, the junction contained 8 bases not matched to a gene. The V gene's germline CDR1 is SGHVS and CDR2 FNYEAQ. The CDR3 bases are TGTGCCAGCAGCTTACCGACAGGGTTATTTACCGGGGAGCTGTTTTTT. This translates into CASSLPTGLFTGELFF. Supplemented by reference TRBV7-6 and TRBJ2-2, the full variable domain reads GAGVSQSPRYKVTKRGQDVALRCDPISGHVSLYWYRQALGQGPEFLTYFNYEAQQDKSGLPNDRFSAERPEGSISTLTIQRTEQRDSAMYRCASSLPTGLFTGELFFGEGSRLTVL.

The rearrangement links TRBV6-2 or TRBV6-3 to TRBJ1-1; D call uncertain. Germline V gene lookup returns CDR1 MNHEY and CDR2 SVGEGT. V dropped 5 bases and J dropped 3 bases, with 13 bases sitting between them. CDR3 length equals 14 residues. CDR3 DNA: TGTGCCAGCAGTAAAGTCGGCACCCACACTGAAGCTTTCTTT. This translates into CASSKVGTHTEAFF.

The V gene is TRBV2, the J gene TRBJ1-1; weak D call: TRBD1 (6 bases). Germline values: CDR1 SNHLY, CDR2 FYNNEI. The CDR3 contains 11 residues. V was cut by 10 bases and J by 8 bases, with 14 bases left in between. The CDR3 reads CATRTDSEAFF. In DNA, the CDR3 is TGTGCCACCAGGACGGACAGCGAAGCTTTCTTT.

The V call is TRBV12-3 or TRBV12-4, the J call TRBJ1-1, with D possibly being TRBD1 (6 bases). V was shortened by 7 bases and J by 0 bases, with 9 bases between the two germline ends. CDR3 length: 13 amino acids. This CDR3 is CASTWTVNTEAFF. The CDR3 nucleotides read TGTGCCAGCACCTGGACAGTGAACACTGAAGCTTTCTTT.

The V call is TRBV3-1, the J call TRBJ2-1, with 10 bases lining up with TRBD2. Germline V lookup: CDR1 LGHDT, CDR2 YNNKEL (reference sequence). The CDR3 spans 15 residues. Losses at the gene ends were 3 bases for V and 8 bases for J; bases not matched to a gene: 7. CDR3 region: CASSQGAGGRDEQFF. DNA for the CDR3: TGTGCCAGCAGCCAGGGAGCGGGGGGGCGGGATGAGCAGTTCTTC.

This clonotype was observed many times. This rearrangement joins TRBV7-9 to TRBJ2-7; D is unclear. V lost 4 bases and J 4 bases, leaving 5 bases between the germline ends. The CDR3 is made up of 11 amino acids. Germline assignment: CDR1 SEHNR and CDR2 FQNEAQ (reference sequence). CDR3 protein: CASSSEYEQYV. The CDR3 coding sequence is TGTGCCAGCAGCTCAGAATACGAGCAGTACGTC.

This clonotype appeared many times. This chain connects TRBV7-6 to TRBJ1-2, with D possibly TRBD1 on 5 matching bases. Trimming stripped 2 bases from V and 8 bases from J, with 9 bases between. The CDR3 covers 12 residues. CDR1 SGHVS and CDR2 FNYEAQ come from the germline V gene. CDR3 nucleotide sequence: TGTGCCAGCAGCTTAACCGGGGGAGGCTACACCTTC. Residues: CASSLTGGGYTF. Looking up the rest from reference TRBV7-6 and TRBJ1-2 gives the full variable domain: GAGVSQSPRYKVTKRGQDVALRCDPISGHVSLYWYRQALGQGPEFLTYFNYEAQQDKSGLPNDRFSAERPEGSISTLTIQRTEQRDSAMYRCASSLTGGGYTFGSGTRLTVV.

In this sample, this clonotype turned up many times. CDR3 nucleotides: TGTGCCAGCAGTTTCACACGGGGACAGGGGGCCTCCTACGAGCAGTACGTC. Translating gives CASSFTRGQGASYEQYV. V is TRBV6-8 and J is TRBJ2-7, with TRBD1 matching over 12 bases. CDR1 and CDR2 from the germline V gene are MNHGY and SAAAGT. Trimming took 4 bases from V and 0 from J; bases not matched to a gene: 7. The CDR3 totals 17 residues.

The chain uses TRBV7-6 and TRBJ1-4, with 8 positions matching TRBD1. The V segment lost 5 bases and the J segment 6 bases; nucleotides outside the gene matches: 8. Per germline, CDR1 SGHVS and CDR2 FNYEAQ. The CDR3 spans 15 residues. CDR3 sequence reads: CASSVTGTGYEKLFF. The DNA of the CDR3 is TGTGCCAGCAGCGTCACCGGGACAGGATATGAAAAACTGTTTTTT.

The gene calls are TRBV10-3 and TRBJ2-2, with unresolved D. Trimming cost V 6 bases and J 0 bases, with 2 bases left between them. Germline V lookup: CDR1 ENHRY, CDR2 SYGVKD. The CDR3 runs to 12 residues. DNA for the CDR3: TGTGCCATCAGGGCGAACACCGGGGAGCTGTTTTTT. This codes for CAIRANTGELFF.

The chain carries TRBV6-2 or TRBV6-3 and TRBJ2-5, with TRBD1 matching 11 bases. This CDR3 is 16 amino acids long. With V trimmed by 5 bases and J by 5 bases, 10 bases remained unmatched. Looked up from germline, CDR1 is MNHEY and CDR2 is SVGEGT. CDR3 nucleotide sequence: TGTGCCAGCAGTACTGGACAGGGGGCCGCACGGGAGACCCAGTACTTC. Protein: CASSTGQGAARETQYF.